One sample yielded the 18 T cell receptor beta chains listed below, sequenced in a study of Ad26.COV2.S vaccination and SARS-CoV-2 variants. Profiled with immunoSEQ multiplex PCR; TCRdb holds only in-frame clones, not every one. The table includes 380,000 or so clones, about 87% detected once. This sample's treatment: 15 to 20 received Ad26.COV2.S at low or high dose, single or two shots; several received placebo; per-sample allocation not given. After the first vaccine or placebo injection, samples were drawn on day 63. This material consisted of peripheral blood, taken in a trial of Ad26.COV2.S vaccine versus placebo. The receptors shown here come from a person between 18 and 59 years old who received the Ad26.COV2.S COVID-19 vaccine or a placebo.

The chain recombines TRBV4-2 with TRBJ2-1; 8 bases map to TRBD2. V lost 0 bases, J lost 6 bases, and 4 bases stayed unmatched. This CDR3 spans 15 amino acids. The germline gives CDR1 LGHNA, CDR2 YNFKEQ. CDR3 sequence (DNA): TGTGCCAGCAGCCAAGAAAGGACTAGCTCCAATGAGCAGTTCTTC. Residues: CASSQERTSSNEQFF.

The sample holds one count of this clone. The chain couples TRBV20-1 to TRBJ1-6, with D hard to call. CDR3 length equals 11 residues. Germline CDR1 is DFQATT and CDR2 is SNEGSKA (reference sequence). Trimming removed 5 bases at V and 6 bases at J, with 5 bases between. CDR3 loop: CSALSNSPLHF. In DNA form, the CDR3 reads TGCAGTGCTTTAAGTAATTCACCCCTCCACTTT.

This clone has a count of ten or more. The chain has TRBV15 and TRBJ1-6; D is undetermined. The CDR3 loop spans 15 amino acids. The ends were cut back, 1 base at V and 4 bases at J, with 8 bases in the middle. Germline CDR1 reads LNHNV; CDR2 reads YYDKDF (reference sequence). The CDR3 here is CATSRGREYNSPLHF. The CDR3 DNA reads as TGTGCCACCAGCAGAGGACGGGAATATAATTCACCCCTCCACTTT. Together with reference TRBV15 and TRBJ1-6, the CDR3 gives the full variable domain: DAMVIQNPRYQVTQFGKPVTLSCSQTLNHNVMYWYQQKSSQAPKLLFHYYDKDFNNEADTPDNFQSRRPNTSFCFLDIRSPGLGDTAMYLCATSRGREYNSPLHFGNGTRLTVT.

This clone has only a few counts. The gene calls are TRBV3-1 (or the pseudogene TRBV3-2) and TRBJ2-7; 8 bases fit TRBD1. This CDR3 comprises 14 residues. V lost 2 bases, J lost 5 bases, and 5 bases stayed unmatched. Germline-derived CDR1 and CDR2 are LGHDT and YNNKEL (reference sequence). The CDR3: CASSQFGQGNEQYF. The CDR3 DNA reads as TGTGCCAGCAGCCAATTCGGACAGGGCAACGAGCAGTACTTC.

The J gene is TRBJ2-1, the V gene TRBV14; 7 bases are shared with TRBD1. This CDR3 region has 21 residues. CDR1 SGHDN and CDR2 FVKESK come from the germline V gene. J lost 2 bases, V lost 4 bases, and 23 bases had no gene match. CDR3 in DNA: TGTGCCAGCAGCCCCACTTATAGTACAGGGGCCTTACCTGGCGCCTACAATGAGCAGTTCTTC. Residues: CASSPTYSTGALPGAYNEQFF.

The CDR3 nucleotides read TGTGCCATCAGTGATGGCCTAGCGGGAGGAAATGAGCAGTTCTTC. Translated, it gives CAISDGLAGGNEQFF. The rearrangement joins TRBV10-3 to TRBJ2-1; TRBD2 matches 11 bases. The V gene end was trimmed by 3 bases and the J gene end by 7 bases; junction bases not matched to a gene: 5. Germline assignment: CDR1 ENHRY and CDR2 SYGVKD. The CDR3 is made up of 15 amino acids.

The chain uses TRBV27 and TRBJ2-1; D ambiguous. The length of the CDR3 is 16 residues. The germline CDR1 and CDR2 sequences are MNHEY and SMNVEV (reference sequence). V lost 7 bases and J lost 7, with 23 bases in between. This CDR3 is CASIPKGRTVGNEQFF. DNA of the CDR3: TGTGCCAGCATCCCAAAGGGTAGGACCGTGGGAAATGAGCAGTTCTTC.

This chain uses TRBV19 with TRBJ1-5; D uncertain. CDR1 and CDR2 from the germline V gene are LNHDA and SQIVND (reference sequence). The CDR3 extends over 12 amino acids. The V end was cut by 7 bases, the J end by 5 bases, with 9 bases between. CDR3 protein: CASTYGDQPQHF. The CDR3 DNA reads as TGTGCCAGTACTTACGGGGATCAGCCCCAGCATTTT.

As for this clone: This sample includes further DNA sequences coding for the same CDR3. This chain connects TRBV9 to TRBJ2-7, with D tentatively TRBD1 (5 bases). Looked up from germline, CDR1 is SGDLS and CDR2 is YYNGEE. CDR3 size: 14 residues. V lost 4 bases and J 0 bases, leaving 11 bases between the germline ends. The CDR3 DNA sequence: TGTGCCAGCAGCCCGAGACAGAGCTCCTACGAGCAGTACTTC. Its protein is CASSPRQSSYEQYF.

The V call is TRBV5-8, the J call TRBJ2-5, with TRBD2 matching over 13 bases. The germline CDR1 and CDR2 sequences are SGHTS and YDEGEE. Losses at the gene ends were 4 bases for V and 2 bases for J; bases not matched to a gene: 11. The CDR3 is 18 amino acids. The CDR3 bases are TGTGCCAGCAGCCCCGGACTAGCGGGAGTTCTTCGGCAAGAGACCCAGTACTTC. The encoded protein is CASSPGLAGVLRQETQYF. The full variable domain, with the rest looked up from reference TRBV5-8 and TRBJ2-5, is EAGVTQSPTHLIKTRGQQATLRCSPISGHTSVYWYQQALGLGLQFLLWYDEGEERNRGNFPPRFSGRQFPNYSSELNVNALELEDSALYLCASSPGLAGVLRQETQYFGPGTRLLVL.

The chain links TRBV7-2 to TRBJ1-3; D is unresolved. Germline V gene data show CDR1 as SGHTA and CDR2 as FQGNSA. CDR3 length: 13 residues. The V gene lost 10 bases and the J gene lost 2 bases, with 12 bases spanning the gap. In nucleotides, the CDR3 is TGTGCCACCAAAGGGTCAGCTGGAAACACCATATATTTT. This codes for CATKGSAGNTIYF.

CDR3 sequence: CASSHLGQGGDGYTF. The CDR3 DNA sequence: TGTGCCAGCAGCCACCTTGGACAGGGAGGCGATGGCTACACCTTC. This chain uses TRBV4-2 with TRBJ1-2; 8 bases line up with TRBD1. Trimming cost V 3 bases and J 6 bases; bases outside gene matches: 9. The CDR3 has 15 amino acids. Germline V gene data show CDR1 as LGHNA and CDR2 as YNFKEQ.

V gene TRBV19 combines with J gene TRBJ1-5; TRBD1 aligns across 8 bases. Germline V lookup: CDR1 LNHDA, CDR2 SQIVND (reference sequence). CDR3 size: 17 residues. V gave up 1 base and J gave up 1 base; unmatched junction bases: 6. The CDR3 loop is CASSIGQGQLSNQPQHF. Written as DNA, the CDR3 is TGTGCCAGTAGTATAGGACAGGGGCAATTAAGCAATCAGCCCCAGCATTTT.

CDR3 protein: CASSYDGYEQYF. CDR3 nucleotides: TGTGCCAGCAGTTACGACGGCTACGAGCAGTACTTC. The chain combines TRBV6-6 with TRBJ2-7, with no clear D. The V gene lost 2 bases and the J gene lost 3 bases, with 5 bases spanning the gap. CDR3 size: 12 residues. In germline, CDR1 is MNHNY, CDR2 SVGAGI (reference sequence).

The rearrangement links TRBV7-2 to TRBJ2-3; D is undetermined. Trimming took 0 bases from V and 5 from J, leaving 9 bases between them. Germline V gene sequence: CDR1 SGHTA, CDR2 FQGNSA. The CDR3 loop spans 14 amino acids. CDR3 nucleotide sequence: TGTGCCAGCAGCTTAGCGTTCGCCTTAGATACGCAGTATTTT. Residues: CASSLAFALDTQYF.

The chain uses TRBV28 and TRBJ1-4, with a weak D call TRBD1 (6 bases). Germline V gene data show CDR1 as MDHEN and CDR2 as SYDVKM. The length of the CDR3 is 17 residues. V lost 5 bases to trimming and J lost 6 bases, with 22 bases between them. The CDR3 sequence is CASSTGTMAEDHEKLFF. As DNA, the CDR3 is TGTGCCAGCAGTACCGGGACAATGGCGGAGGACCATGAAAAACTGTTTTTT.

V gene TRBV4-2 combines with J gene TRBJ2-1; 13 positions match TRBD2. Losses at the gene ends were 4 bases for V and 9 bases for J; bases not matched to a gene: 6. The CDR3 has 15 residues. Germline V gene sequence: CDR1 LGHNA, CDR2 YNFKEQ. CDR3 loop: CASSPSGLAGIEQFF. In nucleotides, the CDR3 is TGTGCCAGCAGCCCATCGGGACTAGCGGGGATTGAGCAGTTCTTC.

The V gene is TRBV19, the J gene TRBJ2-7; 12 bases map to TRBD2. CDR1 and CDR2 from the germline V gene are LNHDA and SQIVND (reference sequence). This CDR3 is built from 16 residues. Trimming took 6 bases from V and 5 from J; bases not matched to a gene: 11. CDR3: CASSVGLAGPRDEQYF. The CDR3 DNA follows: TGTGCCAGTAGCGTCGGACTAGCGGGGCCTCGGGACGAGCAGTACTTC.